The 4 T cell receptor beta chains given below trace back to one sample, sequenced in a study of blood T cell repertoires in COVID-19. The table came from immunoSEQ multiplex PCR; TCRdb's copy has only in-frame clones and leaves some out. The sample shows hundreds of thousands of clones, approximately 89% of them seen only once. Sequences were obtained from peripheral blood. The receptors here all came from a woman aged 30 to 39 with COVID-19, enrolled during active disease.

This clone was seen only once. The genes are TRBV10-2 and TRBJ2-7, with 8 bases lining up with TRBD2. From germline, CDR1 is WSHSY and CDR2 SAAADI. The V gene end was trimmed by 0 bases and the J gene end by 3 bases; junction bases not matched to a gene: 4. The CDR3 is 15 amino acids. CDR3 region: CASSESGSGGYEQYV. Here the CDR3 DNA reads TGCGCCAGCAGTGAGTCAGGGAGCGGGGGCTACGAGCAGTACGTC.

The V call is TRBV5-5, the J call TRBJ2-3, with TRBD2 as a possible D gene (5 bases). V lost 6 bases, J lost 0 bases, and 14 bases lay in between. The germline gives CDR1 SGHKS, CDR2 YYEKEE (reference sequence). CDR3 size: 15 residues. The CDR3 DNA reads as TGTGCCAGCACCCGGGGATGGTCGAGCACAGATACGCAGTATTTT. Translation gives CASTRGWSSTDTQYF. Using reference TRBV5-5 and TRBJ2-3 for the parts outside the CDR3, the full variable domain is DAGVTQSPTHLIKTRGQQVTLRCSPISGHKSVSWYQQVLGQGPQFIFQYYEKEERGRGNFPDRFSARQFPNYSSELNVNALLLGDSALYLCASTRGWSSTDTQYFGPGTRLTVL.

This clone was counted only a few times. The chain uses TRBV19 and TRBJ1-2, with D tentatively TRBD1 (5 bases). This CDR3 is built from 13 residues. Germline V lookup: CDR1 LNHDA, CDR2 SQIVND (reference sequence). Deletions cut 6 bases from V and 7 bases from J, with 15 bases between. The DNA of the CDR3 is TGTGCCAGTAGCATAACAGGAGAAGCTGGCTACACCTTC. This encodes CASSITGEAGYTF.

The chain links TRBV10-3 to TRBJ2-6, with a possible D match to TRBD1 (6 bases). Germline CDR1 and CDR2: ENHRY and SYGVKD. Trimming pared 5 bases from V and 2 bases from J, leaving 10 bases between. The CDR3 contains 15 residues. The CDR3 is CAISPTGPGANVLTF. CDR3 coding DNA: TGTGCCATCAGTCCGACAGGCCCTGGGGCCAACGTCCTGACTTTC.